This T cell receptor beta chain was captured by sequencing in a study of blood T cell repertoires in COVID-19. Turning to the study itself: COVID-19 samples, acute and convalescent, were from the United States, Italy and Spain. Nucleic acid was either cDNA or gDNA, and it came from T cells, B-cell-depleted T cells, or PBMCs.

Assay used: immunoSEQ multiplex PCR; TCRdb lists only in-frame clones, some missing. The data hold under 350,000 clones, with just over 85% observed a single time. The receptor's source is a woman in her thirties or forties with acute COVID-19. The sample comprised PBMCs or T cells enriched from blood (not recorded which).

The CDR3 reads CASSYDGKGREAQHF. In DNA, the CDR3 is TGTGCCAGCAGTTACGACGGCAAGGGGCGGGAGGCCCAGCATTTT. The chain joins TRBV6-2 or TRBV6-3 to TRBJ1-5, with D tentatively TRBD1 (5 bases). Trimming removed 2 bases at V and 11 bases at J, with 19 bases between. In germline, CDR1 is MNHEY, CDR2 SVGEGT. This CDR3 has 15 amino acids.